The 15 T cell receptor beta chains below were found in one sample sequenced in a study of identical twins. TCRdb used MiXCR to reprocess the 5' RACE reads, holding one entry per CDR3 protein. Of about 720,000 distinct CDR3 sequences in the sample, roughly 8% were seen once. These data also formed part of another study, on yellow fever vaccine responses in identical twins.

Sequencing was carried out using PBMCs. These receptors all come from a woman between 18 and 30 years old in good health.

The chain recombines TRBV5-1 with TRBJ2-3, with TRBD2 matching 9 bases. CDR3 length: 15 residues. CDR1 is SGHRS and CDR2 is YFSETQ in the germline V gene. V shed 5 bases, J shed 2 bases, and the junction held 6 bases outside the gene matches. The CDR3 here is CASRAIAGDTDTQYF. CDR3 DNA: TGCGCCAGCAGAGCGATAGCGGGGGACACAGATACGCAGTATTTT.

This clonotype was seen at least ten times. The chain recombines TRBV6-2 or TRBV6-3 with TRBJ2-3; D is ambiguous. The V end lost 2 bases, the J end lost 4 bases, and 4 bases lay between the germline ends. This CDR3 is built from 12 residues. Looked up from germline, CDR1 is MNHEY and CDR2 is SVGEGT. CDR3 region: CASSYAADTQYF. CDR3 bases: TGTGCCAGCAGTTACGCCGCAGATACGCAGTATTTT.

This clonotype was seen a few times. The J gene is TRBJ2-1, the V gene TRBV4-1; a possible D gene is TRBD2 (5 bases). Germline values: CDR1 MGHRA, CDR2 YSYEKL. Trimming cost V 1 base and J 7 bases, with 11 bases left between them. The CDR3 is 14 residues long. The chain's CDR3 is CASSQVSGKNEQFF. The CDR3 DNA follows: TGCGCCAGCAGCCAAGTTTCCGGGAAAAATGAGCAGTTCTTC.

V gene TRBV5-1 combines with J gene TRBJ2-3; the D call may be TRBD1 or TRBD2 (5 bases each). In germline, CDR1 is SGHRS, CDR2 YFSETQ. V was trimmed by 0 bases and J by 9 bases, leaving 20 bases between them. The CDR3 consists of 16 residues. CDR3 amino acids: CASSLESPGRTGTQYF. The CDR3, as DNA: TGCGCCAGCAGCTTGGAATCTCCGGGACGGACTGGCACGCAGTATTTT.

This chain uses TRBV4-3 with TRBJ2-7, with D hard to call. Trimming left V 0 bases short and J 3 bases short, with 12 bases between. From germline, CDR1 is LGHNA and CDR2 YSLEER. The CDR3 contains 15 residues. CDR3 in DNA: TGCGCCAGCAGCCAAGAGGGCGGCCTGCTCTACGAGCAGTACTTC. Protein sequence: CASSQEGGLLYEQYF.

This clonotype was recorded at least ten times. The CDR3 loop is CATRRDGPEQYF. The CDR3 region has the DNA TGTGCCACTCGGAGGGATGGACCCGAGCAGTACTTC. V usage is TRBV10-3 and J usage is TRBJ2-7; possibly TRBD2 for D (6 bases). Trimming cost V 10 bases and J 6 bases, with 16 bases left between them. CDR1 ENHRY and CDR2 SYGVKD come from the germline V gene. This CDR3 comprises 12 residues.

This clonotype was picked up many times. The chain employs TRBV29-1 and TRBJ2-2; D gene uncertain. This CDR3 spans 13 amino acids. Germline values: CDR1 SQVTM, CDR2 ANQGSEA. The V end lost 0 bases, the J end lost 8 bases, and 10 bases lay between the germline ends. CDR3 residues: CSVEDLVQGELFF. CDR3 sequence (DNA): TGCAGCGTTGAAGATCTGGTACAGGGGGAGCTGTTTTTT.

This clonotype has only a few counts. The chain is built from TRBV15 and TRBJ1-1; no clear D. The V gene's germline CDR1 is LNHNV and CDR2 YYDKDF (reference sequence). V dropped 0 bases and J dropped 5 bases, with 7 bases sitting between them. The CDR3 is 13 residues long. The CDR3 nucleotides read TGTGCCACCAGCAGAGATGCGGGGACTGAAGCTTTCTTT. Amino acid sequence: CATSRDAGTEAFF.

This clonotype showed up many times. The gene calls are TRBV12-3 or TRBV12-4 and TRBJ2-7; 9 bases are a match to TRBD1. The CDR3 extends over 14 amino acids. With 8 bases clipped from V and 1 base from J, the junction kept 6 bases outside the gene matches. CDR3 DNA sequence: TGTGCCAGCGTCTCCGGGACAGGGTCCTACGAGCAGTACTTC. Protein sequence: CASVSGTGSYEQYF.

The sample holds many counts of this clonotype. The chain uses TRBV11-2 and TRBJ2-3; 7 bases are a match to TRBD1. The length of the CDR3 is 15 residues. CDR1 and CDR2 from the germline V gene are SGHAT and FQNNGV. V was pared by 1 base and J by 1 base, with 2 bases of the junction left unmatched. The DNA of the CDR3 is TGTGCCAGCAGCTTAGGGGGGACAGGCACAGATACGCAGTATTTT. Residues: CASSLGGTGTDTQYF.

The CDR3 DNA sequence: TGTGCCAGCAGCGGGGACAGGGTCCCCTCCTACAATGAGCAGTTCTTC. Translated: CASSGDRVPSYNEQFF. This chain uses TRBV7-8 with TRBJ2-1; 9 bases fit TRBD1. The CDR3 spans 16 residues. In germline, CDR1 is SGHVS, CDR2 FQNEAQ. With V trimmed by 5 bases and J by 0 bases, 5 bases remained unmatched. Looking up the rest from reference TRBV7-8 and TRBJ2-1 gives the full variable domain: GAGVSQSPRYKVAKRGQDVALRCDPISGHVSLFWYQQALGQGPEFLTYFQNEAQLDKSGLPSDRFFAERPEGSVSTLKIQRTQQEDSAVYLCASSGDRVPSYNEQFFGPGTRLTVL.

The CDR3 protein is CASSVFAEHGDTQYF. The DNA for the CDR3 is TGTGCCAGCAGCGTTTTTGCGGAACATGGAGATACGCAGTATTTT. V and J are TRBV9 and TRBJ2-3; D ambiguous. CDR3 length: 15 residues. Trimming left V 2 bases short and J 5 bases short, with 15 bases between. CDR1 SGDLS and CDR2 YYNGEE come from the germline V gene.

This clonotype has at least ten counts. The chain recombines TRBV10-3 with TRBJ2-5, with TRBD2 matching 10 bases. Looked up from germline, CDR1 is ENHRY and CDR2 is SYGVKD. V was clipped by 6 bases and J by 5 bases; unmatched bases: 6. This CDR3 contains 14 residues. This chain's CDR3 is CAIRDSGGSETQYF. DNA of the CDR3: TGTGCCATCAGGGATAGCGGGGGGTCGGAGACCCAGTACTTC.

V usage is TRBV7-6 and J usage is TRBJ2-3, with 7 bases matching TRBD1. Germline CDR1 and CDR2: SGHVS and FNYEAQ. The V and J ends lost 3 bases and 3 bases, in that order; junction bases with no gene match: 9. The CDR3 is made up of 16 amino acids. The CDR3 sequence is CASSFTKTGQTDTQYF. DNA for the CDR3: TGTGCCAGCAGCTTCACTAAGACAGGGCAAACAGATACGCAGTATTTT.

The chain combines TRBV12-5 with TRBJ2-3, with D maybe TRBD2 (6 bases). The length of the CDR3 is 15 residues. Germline V gene lookup returns CDR1 LGHNT and CDR2 FRNRAP. Trimming stripped 3 bases from V and 6 bases from J, with 16 bases between. This CDR3 reads CASGFPSAGRDTQYF. Written as DNA, the CDR3 is TGTGCTAGTGGTTTCCCATCTGCTGGGAGGGATACGCAGTATTTT.